This TCR beta chain was recovered during a study of cytomegalovirus exposure and HLA in healthy donors. Study results and limitations: The likely explanation for a cluster of highly shared sequence variants was sequencing artifact. Further analysis was carried out later, and it showed several of the most significant clusters appearing linked to common viral pathogens.

The PCR ran on 60 Vbeta and 13 Jbeta primers. This table comes from immunoSEQ multiplex PCR, and its TCRdb copy is limited to in-frame clones, with some not included. The sample table includes 150,000 to 200,000 clones. Of note for this clone: The antigen is undetermined.

Input material: PBMCs. This receptor was obtained from a man aged 25-45 years in good health and CMV-seronegative.

The CDR3 loop reads CASSEVPGSGNTIYF. The CDR3 DNA is TGTGCCAGCAGTGAAGTCCCAGGGTCCGGAAACACCATATATTTT. The chain has TRBV6-1 and TRBJ1-3, with a possible D match to TRBD1 (5 bases). CDR3 length equals 15 residues. Trimming shortened V by 1 base and J by 4 bases, and 11 bases separated the two germline ends. The germline CDR1 and CDR2 sequences are MNHNS and SASEGT.